These 14 T cell receptor beta chains were all obtained from the same sample, sequenced in a study of vaccination and CD4 T cells after COVID-19. Treatment: approximately nine-day PBMC culture with coronavirus spike peptide pools or control peptides (ViraFEST assay). With the Oncomine TCR Beta short-read assay, DNA from cultured CD4+ T cells was sequenced. TCRdb redid the calling of the PCR reads with MiXCR, one entry per CDR3 protein. The sample has around 10,000 distinct CDR3 sequences, roughly a fifth seen once. Their antigen targets remain unknown. This material consisted of CD4+ T cells from blood, cultured in vitro, taken after SARS-CoV-2 vaccination. The receptor source for this set is a human donor who had recovered from COVID-19.

This clonotype occurred a few times. The gene calls are TRBV27 and TRBJ1-1; tentative D call: TRBD1 (5 bases). Germline lookup yields CDR1 MNHEY and CDR2 SMNVEV (reference sequence). V lost 3 bases and J lost 0, with 11 bases in between. CDR3 size: 15 residues. CDR3 nucleotides: TGTGCCAGCAGTTTGGGGGGTATGGTGAACACTGAAGCTTTCTTT. It encodes CASSLGGMVNTEAFF.

This rearrangement joins TRBV11-3 to TRBJ2-1, with 11 bases matching TRBD2. In germline, CDR1 is SGHNT, CDR2 YENEEA. The CDR3 sequence is 16 residues long. V trimming: 1 base; J trimming: 7 bases; junction bases outside the gene matches: 6. Written as DNA, the CDR3 is TGTGCCAGCAGCTTAGGTCCGCTAGCGGGAGGAAATGAGCAGTTCTTC. This codes for CASSLGPLAGGNEQFF. The entire variable domain, with the rest obtained from reference TRBV11-3 and TRBJ2-1, is as follows: EAGVVQSPRYKIIEKKQPVAFWCNPISGHNTLYWYLQNLGQGPELLIRYENEEAVDDSQLPKDRFSAERLKGVDSTLKIQPAELGDSAVYLCASSLGPLAGGNEQFFGPGTRLTVL.

This clonotype has more than one count but fewer than ten. The chain links TRBV6-1 to TRBJ1-5; D is ambiguous. CDR1 MNHNS and CDR2 SASEGT come from the germline V gene. The germline V and J ends were trimmed by 2 bases and 5 bases, with 10 bases remaining between them. This CDR3 comprises 14 residues. CDR3 DNA sequence: TGTGCCAGCAGTGAAACCTACCGCGATCAGCCCCAGCATTTT. It encodes CASSETYRDQPQHF.

The V and J genes are TRBV7-9 and TRBJ1-1; the match to TRBD1 covers 8 bases. This CDR3 region has 16 residues. From germline, CDR1 is SEHNR and CDR2 FQNEAQ (reference sequence). The V and J ends lost 5 bases and 1 base, in that order; junction bases with no gene match: 9. The CDR3 nucleotides read TGTGCCAGCAGCCAAGGACAGGGCTTTTGGAACACTGAAGCTTTCTTT. Protein sequence: CASSQGQGFWNTEAFF. The whole variable domain, filled in from reference TRBV7-9 and TRBJ1-1, reads DTGVSQNPRHKITKRGQNVTFRCDPISEHNRLYWYRQTLGQGPEFLTYFQNEAQLEKSRLLSDRFSAERPKGSFSTLEIQRTEQGDSAMYLCASSQGQGFWNTEAFFGQGTRLTVV.

This clonotype was detected only a few times. The chain combines TRBV20-1 with TRBJ1-4, with D hard to call. V lost 5 bases and J lost 6, with 16 bases in between. This CDR3 comprises 14 residues. The germline V gene encodes CDR1 DFQATT and CDR2 SNEGSKA (reference sequence). The CDR3 nucleotides are TGCAGTGCTGGCCGTAAAAGAGGTCATGAAAAACTGTTTTTT. It specifies CSAGRKRGHEKLFF.

The chain employs TRBV28 and TRBJ2-3; the match to TRBD1 covers 10 bases. The CDR3 extends over 16 amino acids. Germline V CDR1 and CDR2: MDHEN, SYDVKM. The trim removed 5 bases at V and 5 bases at J, leaving 10 bases unmatched. As DNA, the CDR3 is TGTGCCAGCAGTCCCTCCGGGACAGGGGTGAGAGATACGCAGTATTTT. It is translated as CASSPSGTGVRDTQYF.

This clonotype was observed a handful of times. V usage is TRBV27 and J usage is TRBJ2-2; D is unclear. The CDR3 spans 16 residues. V lost 1 base to trimming and J lost 6 bases, with 15 bases between them. From germline, CDR1 is MNHEY and CDR2 SMNVEV (reference sequence). The CDR3 loop reads CASSLFYRQDAGELFF. In DNA, the CDR3 is TGTGCCAGCAGTTTATTCTACCGACAAGATGCCGGGGAGCTGTTTTTT.

In its sample, this clonotype was seen a few times. The CDR3 DNA sequence: TGTGCCAGCAGCCAGACAGCTACTAGGAGGAACACTGAAGCTTTCTTT. Amino acid sequence: CASSQTATRRNTEAFF. The chain combines TRBV11-2 with TRBJ1-1; a possible D gene is TRBD1 (5 bases). The CDR3 sequence is 16 residues long. Looked up from germline, CDR1 is SGHAT and CDR2 is FQNNGV. V dropped 5 bases and J dropped 1 base, with 17 bases sitting between them.

This chain uses TRBV20-1 with TRBJ2-6, with D perhaps matching TRBD2 (6 bases). CDR3 length: 16 residues. V lost 3 bases, J lost 1 base, and 13 bases lay in between. From germline, CDR1 is DFQATT and CDR2 SNEGSKA (reference sequence). As DNA, the CDR3 is TGCAGTGCTAGGCCCGGGAGAAGGTCTGGGGCCAACGTCCTGACTTTC. It translates to CSARPGRRSGANVLTF.

This clonotype was detected a few times. The chain has TRBV4-1 and TRBJ2-3; D not resolved. The germline CDR1 and CDR2 sequences are MGHRA and YSYEKL. Trimming stripped 4 bases from V and 4 bases from J, with 12 bases between. There are 14 residues in the CDR3. The DNA for the CDR3 is TGCGCCAGCAGCCGCCAAGGAGAGGCAGATACGCAGTATTTT. Amino acid sequence: CASSRQGEADTQYF.

As regards this clonotype: A read error may be the cause here, since a much bigger clone is one base away. The chain employs TRBV7-2 and TRBJ1-2; tentative D call: TRBD1 (6 bases). Trimming cost V 5 bases and J 6 bases, with 19 bases left between them. This CDR3 contains 15 residues. Looked up from germline, CDR1 is SGHTA and CDR2 is FQGNSA. CDR3 sequence (DNA): TGTGCCAGCAGCGTGCAACCGGGACAAGGGGATGGCTACACCTTC. This encodes CASSVQPGQGDGYTF.

This rearrangement joins TRBV12-3 or TRBV12-4 to TRBJ2-3; D call uncertain. V dropped 3 bases and J dropped 4 bases, with 8 bases sitting between them. The CDR3 has 13 residues. The CDR3 nucleotides are TGTGCCAGCAGTTTTAGAGAGGCAGATACGCAGTATTTT. The encoded protein is CASSFREADTQYF.

By share of the sample, this clonotype is medium-sized (0.01 to 0.1%). The chain recombines TRBV19 with TRBJ1-5; 8 bases fit TRBD1. This CDR3 contains 14 residues. CDR1 and CDR2 from the germline V gene are LNHDA and SQIVND (reference sequence). Germline trimming cut 7 bases from V and 7 bases from J; bases unmatched to any gene: 9. The DNA for the CDR3 is TGTGCCAGTATGACAGGGGATCGGCCCCAGCCCCAGCATTTT. It encodes CASMTGDRPQPQHF.

This clonotype was observed a handful of times. This chain joins TRBV14 and TRBJ2-7; unclear D gene. V gave up 5 bases and J gave up 10 bases, with 18 bases separating them. The germline CDR1 and CDR2 sequences are SGHDN and FVKESK. The CDR3 sequence is 13 residues long. The CDR3 protein is CASSSGLGRGQYF. For the CDR3, the DNA is TGTGCCAGCAGCTCCGGCCTAGGGCGCGGTCAGTACTTC. Full variable domain (rest looked up from reference TRBV14 and TRBJ2-7): EAGVTQFPSHSVIEKGQTVTLRCDPISGHDNLYWYRRVMGKEIKFLLHFVKESKQDESGMPNNRFLAERTGGTYSTLKVQPAELEDSGVYFCASSSGLGRGQYFGPGTRLTVT.